This record concerns one T cell receptor beta chain sequence. Its specificity is not known. The CDR3 spans 15 residues. V was shortened by 1 base and J by 6 bases, with 10 bases between the two germline ends. Germline V gives CDR1 SGHTA, CDR2 FQGNSA. TCRdb processed the 5' RACE reads anew with MiXCR; each CDR3 protein has one entry. The sample holds around 510,000 distinct CDR3 sequences, less than 25% seen once. This sample was taken from a study of T-cell memory formation after mild COVID-19. Overall study context: Clustering of TCRs was largely donor specific. Whole-study results and caveats: Mainly CM and EM harbored the contracting CD4+ clones; mainly EMRA harbored the CD8+ ones. Second-wave clones peaking on day 37 lacked confirmed SARS-CoV-2 specificity.

The rearrangement links TRBV7-2 to TRBJ1-6, with D perhaps matching TRBD1 (5 bases). Input material: PBMCs or a T cell subset sorted from them (not recorded which). The sequence derives from an adult woman who had mild COVID-19 (a few samples of this study predate the infection). Cell type and time point are not known. CDR3 DNA sequence: TGTGCCAGCAGCTTAGTTGGGGGGTCTAATTCACCCCTCCACTTT. Protein product: CASSLVGGSNSPLHF. Combining the CDR3 with reference TRBV7-2 and TRBJ1-6 gives the whole variable domain GAGVSQSPSNKVTEKGKDVELRCDPISGHTALYWYRQSLGQGLEFLIYFQGNSAPDKSGLPSDRFSAERTGGSVSTLTIQRTQQEDSAVYLCASSLVGGSNSPLHFGNGTRLTVT.